These 2 T cell receptor beta chains share one sample of origin, sequenced in a study of a mutant IDH1 vaccine in newly diagnosed glioma. Time point here: week 5, during vaccination. Vaccination comprised doses that each held 300 ug of mutant IDH1 20-mer peptide, plus topical imiquimod. TCRdb's copy holds only in-frame clones and misses some; the assay was immunoSEQ multiplex PCR. The data show fewer than 35,000 clones, with roughly three fifths seen just once and approximately 10% held by the top ten. No antigens are known for them. The sample in question was PBMCs, obtained from a glioma patient whose treatment included an IDH1 peptide vaccine. The receptors were gathered from a woman under 30 with glioma.

The rearrangement links TRBV4-1 to TRBJ2-3; D perhaps matches TRBD2 (7 bases). In germline, CDR1 is MGHRA, CDR2 YSYEKL. The CDR3 runs to 16 residues. Trimming shortened V by 2 bases and J by 6 bases, and 18 bases separated the two germline ends. The CDR3 DNA follows: TGCGCCAGCAGCCAAAGGGGGGGGCAGAATGAGGATACGCAGTATTTT. It yields the protein CASSQRGGQNEDTQYF.

The V call is TRBV19, the J call TRBJ1-3, with D uncertain. Looked up from germline, CDR1 is LNHDA and CDR2 is SQIVND (reference sequence). V was cut by 3 bases and J by 4 bases, with 16 bases left in between. This CDR3 contains 16 residues. CDR3 loop: CASSIAIPRSGNTIYF. CDR3 nucleotides: TGTGCCAGTAGTATCGCCATTCCACGGAGCGGAAACACCATATATTTT.